This TCR beta chain was recorded in a study of T cell repertoires in cytomegalovirus infection (dated by TCRdb to the late 2010s). Notes on the research overall: The peptide stimulations were aimed at well-studied HLA-B-restricted epitopes as well as recently identified HLA-C-restricted CMV epitopes, whose presentation resists viral immunomodulation. Because public TCR beta signatures pointed to carriage of CMV infection together with the matching HLA type, the HLA type of each donor mattered for the analysis. Results the study describes overall, beyond this receptor: The ex vivo response was dominated by HLA-C-restricted CMV-specific TCR beta clonotypes, which also provided the single most frequent clonotype in two of eight donors. Carriers of CMV infection plus the relevant HLA type were discriminated by the cumulative frequency of public TCR beta family members in the study cohort and in an independent roughly 340-donor cohort.

This clonotype has a count of ten or more. The antigen this receptor binds is unknown. No per-base quality is available; no much larger clone lies one base away. This specimen's treatment or condition label, interpreted: in vitro stimulation with specific CMV peptide epitopes to enrich CMV-specific T cells. Inclusive of the bounding cysteine and phenylalanine, the CDR3 is 16 residues long. The sequence is cut down to CDR3 DNA, 48 bases in frame from base 1. Compared with germline, V lacks 6 bases and J lacks 1 base; bases without a gene match: 8. CDR1 and CDR2 are read off the germline V gene as MNHEY and SVGAGI. Sequencing was carried out with an Illumina HiSeq 1500. TCRdb reworked the public reads: Q25 trimming with fastp, MiXCR clone assembly, productive beta chains retained. Rows with a matching CDR3 protein are joined into one entry that keeps the most common DNA and genes. For this sample the table gives some 270,000 distinct CDR3 sequences, of which less than 25% were detected only once. Of the sample, roughly a fifth falls within the top ten clones.

The V gene is TRBV6-5 and the J gene is TRBJ2-1; TRBD1 aligns with 8 central bases. Here the sequenced sample was cultured PBMCs, taken from culture after CMV antigen stimulation. The receptor comes from a human donor in good health (CMV status not recorded). Some clones in this sample may be carry-over from other donors' samples. The DNA is TGTGCCAGCAGGGATCCAGGGGGCGAGTCCTACAATGAGCAGTTCTTC. This codes for CASRDPGGESYNEQFF.